The sequence of this T cell receptor beta chain was determined in a study of blood T cell repertoires in COVID-19 (dated by TCRdb to about 2020). At the level of the whole study: The collaborator samples originated in the United States, Italy and Spain and spanned the acute and convalescent phases of COVID-19. The material from the prospective study consisted of cDNA or gDNA derived from T cells, B-cell-depleted T cells, or PBMCs. Subjects who had been exposed to COVID-19, were actively infected with it, or had recovered from it provided the deeply sampled blood TCRbeta repertoires that made up the dataset. A freely available public database, intended as a resource for researchers studying the immune response to SARS-CoV-2, is where the repertoires were released. The samples were drawn from two sources: the first 160 participants of the ongoing ImmuneRACE study, and 1,200 or so subjects contributed by 6 global collaborators. Sample metadata almost always included a de-identified subject ID, COVID-19 status, age in years and sex. Where HLA class I and class II types were available, the types were taken from metadata supplied by the sample provider, not from assay-based typing.

TCRbeta CDR3 regions were amplified from genomic DNA using the immunoSEQ Assay, a bias-controlled multiplex PCR. The source study handled its data this way. The number of nucleated cells in each sample was estimated from the amplification of reference gene primers within the assay. Sequence reads were collapsed and filtered to measure the absolute abundance of every unique TCRbeta CDR3 rearrangement. Productive Simpson clonality was computed per sample as the square root of Simpson's diversity index over productive rearrangements. The table was pulled from immuneACCESS by TCRdb, which kept in-frame rearrangements only. Such tables lose some clones; where checked, under half of the loss comes from unresolved V genes, and the rest has no known cause. V and J calls plus clone size are reproduced from that table; the DNA served to infer D and trimming. The sample table holds about 140,000 clones, of which around 82% were seen once. Under 4.5% of the sample is held by the ten biggest clonotypes.

The germline V gene yields KGHSH for CDR1 and LQKENI for CDR2. Including cysteine and phenylalanine, the CDR3 has 14 amino acids. The only DNA kept is the CDR3, 42 bases in frame from the first base. Trimmed from V: 5 bases; trimmed from J: 0 bases; junction bases lacking a gene match: 3. The collaborating institutions used their own protocols to collect whole blood in K2EDTA tubes. For TCRbeta analysis, collaborators shipped samples in one of three forms: frozen whole blood, isolated PBMCs, or DNA extracted from either of those sample types. On this clone: Its cognate antigen has yet to be identified. No qualities accompany the bases; no much larger clone lies one base away.

What the authors observed across the whole study: The quantity of clinical and demographic metadata differed by source and by participant and was supplied without curation.

Sequences were obtained from peripheral blood. The chain is assembled from TRBV18 and TRBJ1-1, with 7 middle bases fitting TRBD1. The clonotype was recovered from an older woman with acute or convalescent COVID-19. In nucleotides, the sequence is TGTGCCAGCTCATCCGGGACAGTGAACACTGAAGCTTTCTTT. Its protein is CASSSGTVNTEAFF. The CDR3, completed at both ends by the reference TRBV18 and TRBJ1-1 genes, gives the full variable domain NAGVMQNPRHLVRRRGQEARLRCSPMKGHSHVYWYRQLPEEGLKFMVYLQKENIIDESGMPKERFSAEFPKEGPSILRIQQVVRGDSAAYFCASSSGTVNTEAFFGQGTRLTVV.